Shown below are 12 T cell receptor beta chains from a single sample sequenced in a study of blood T cells in healthy people across ages. The use of a sample-barcoded 5' primer and a J-beta primer mix characterized a second PCR of about 7 to 12 cycles. In TCRdb, the 5' RACE reads were re-called with MiXCR into one record per CDR3 protein. The sample carries some 930,000 distinct CDR3 sequences, 25% to 30% recorded once. These same records also appear under a second study, on T cells of mothers and their children.

Sequencing was carried out using blood. These receptors were taken from a woman aged 40 to 50 in good health.

The genes are TRBV14 and TRBJ1-2; 7 nucleotides match TRBD1. Germline V gene sequence: CDR1 SGHDN, CDR2 FVKESK. V shed 0 bases and J 5 bases; nucleotides not matched to a gene: 3. CDR3 length: 14 residues. CDR3 region: CASSQDHRGYGYTF. CDR3 bases: TGTGCCAGCAGCCAAGATCACAGGGGATATGGCTACACCTTC.

This clonotype was picked up many times. A junction boundary mismatches the germline segment, possibly from a read error. The rearrangement uses TRBV5-1 and TRBJ2-7; no clear D. The CDR3 length is 12 residues. Germline V gene lookup returns CDR1 SGHRS and CDR2 YFSETQ. In DNA form, the CDR3 reads TGTGCCAGCAGTTTTTTGAGTGGCGAGCAGTACTTC. It is translated as CASSFLSGEQYF.

This chain connects TRBV5-1 to TRBJ1-4; D uncertain. V shed 1 base and J shed 7 bases, with 17 bases lying between them. Germline loops: CDR1 SGHRS, CDR2 YFSETQ. The CDR3 runs to 16 residues. CDR3 sequence reads: CASSLIGGYRAEKLFF. The CDR3 DNA reads as TGCGCCAGCAGCTTGATCGGTGGTTACCGGGCTGAAAAACTGTTTTTT.

This clonotype was counted a few times. The chain uses TRBV12-3 or TRBV12-4 and TRBJ2-1; D gene uncertain. The CDR3 has 12 amino acids. V lost 3 bases, J lost 13 bases, and 13 bases lay in between. For the CDR3, the DNA is TGTGCCAGCAGTTTTCCGGGCTACGGCCAGTTCTTC. Its translation is CASSFPGYGQFF.

For the CDR3, the DNA is TGTGCCAGCAGCTTAGGTATTTACGGGTCCTCTTACGAGCAGTACTTC. Its translation: CASSLGIYGSSYEQYF. The J gene is TRBJ2-7, the V gene TRBV7-2, with D uncertain. Per the germline V gene, CDR1 is SGHTA and CDR2 is FQGNSA. V was clipped by 1 base and J by 4 bases, with 17 bases between them. The CDR3 totals 16 residues.

This clonotype was seen only a few times. CDR3 sequence: CASSPPRRQGTSSYNEQFF. The DNA of the CDR3 is TGTGCCAGCTCACCACCGCGTCGACAGGGCACAAGCTCCTACAATGAGCAGTTCTTC. The V and J genes are TRBV18 and TRBJ2-1; 7 bases align to TRBD1. The CDR3 is 19 residues long. From germline, CDR1 is KGHSH and CDR2 LQKENI. The junction had 11 bases not matched to a gene; V was cut back by 0 bases and J by 0 bases. The full variable domain, with the rest looked up from reference TRBV18 and TRBJ2-1, is NAGVMQNPRHLVRRRGQEARLRCSPMKGHSHVYWYRQLPEEGLKFMVYLQKENIIDESGMPKERFSAEFPKEGPSILRIQQVVRGDSAAYFCASSPPRRQGTSSYNEQFFGPGTRLTVL.

This chain joins TRBV3-1 and TRBJ2-7; D might be TRBD1 or TRBD2, each matching 6 bases. V was cut by 4 bases and J by 5 bases, with 18 bases left in between. Germline CDR1 LGHDT, CDR2 YNNKEL (reference sequence). The CDR3 has 15 residues. The CDR3 is CASSPRNTGAHEQYF. The CDR3 nucleotides read TGTGCCAGCAGCCCGCGGAATACGGGGGCCCACGAGCAGTACTTC.

In its sample, this clonotype was seen a few times. V is TRBV12-3 or TRBV12-4 and J is TRBJ2-1; D not resolved. The CDR3 spans 12 residues. Trimming pared 6 bases from V and 7 bases from J, leaving 10 bases between. The DNA for the CDR3 is TGTGCCAGCAGGACTCCCTTGAATGAGCAGTTCTTC. Translated, it gives CASRTPLNEQFF.

This clonotype occurred many times. The chain links TRBV7-9 to TRBJ1-2; 9 positions match TRBD1. Germline loops: CDR1 SEHNR, CDR2 FQNEAQ (reference sequence). There are 16 residues in the CDR3. V shed 9 bases and J 3 bases; nucleotides not matched to a gene: 14. CDR3 protein: CASQPARDRVDYGYTF. CDR3 DNA sequence: TGTGCCAGTCAGCCGGCCCGGGACAGGGTCGACTATGGCTACACCTTC.

The chain uses TRBV11-2 and TRBJ1-1; D unresolved. Germline V gene lookup returns CDR1 SGHAT and CDR2 FQNNGV. The CDR3 contains 16 residues. V was cut by 4 bases and J by 4 bases, with 19 bases left in between. CDR3 region: CASSSPREGRITEAFF. CDR3 sequence (DNA): TGTGCCAGCAGCTCCCCCCGAGAGGGAAGAATCACTGAAGCTTTCTTT.

This clonotype was detected a few times. This chain links TRBV29-1 with TRBJ2-7; the D gene is possibly TRBD1 (6 bases). There are 15 residues in the CDR3. Germline lookup yields CDR1 SQVTM and CDR2 ANQGSEA. V gave up 2 bases and J gave up 3 bases, with 17 bases separating them. DNA for the CDR3: TGCAGCGTTGAAATACCCGGGACATTCTTCTACGAGCAGTACTTC. As protein: CSVEIPGTFFYEQYF.

The sample holds a few counts of this clonotype. This chain joins TRBV5-1 and TRBJ2-1; TRBD2 agrees at 8 bases. CDR3 length: 14 residues. The germline CDR1 and CDR2 sequences are SGHRS and YFSETQ. The V and J ends lost 3 bases and 8 bases, in that order; junction bases with no gene match: 7. In DNA form, the CDR3 reads TGCGCCAGCAGCTGGGGGACTAGTCGGGATGAGCAGTTCTTC. Its protein is CASSWGTSRDEQFF.